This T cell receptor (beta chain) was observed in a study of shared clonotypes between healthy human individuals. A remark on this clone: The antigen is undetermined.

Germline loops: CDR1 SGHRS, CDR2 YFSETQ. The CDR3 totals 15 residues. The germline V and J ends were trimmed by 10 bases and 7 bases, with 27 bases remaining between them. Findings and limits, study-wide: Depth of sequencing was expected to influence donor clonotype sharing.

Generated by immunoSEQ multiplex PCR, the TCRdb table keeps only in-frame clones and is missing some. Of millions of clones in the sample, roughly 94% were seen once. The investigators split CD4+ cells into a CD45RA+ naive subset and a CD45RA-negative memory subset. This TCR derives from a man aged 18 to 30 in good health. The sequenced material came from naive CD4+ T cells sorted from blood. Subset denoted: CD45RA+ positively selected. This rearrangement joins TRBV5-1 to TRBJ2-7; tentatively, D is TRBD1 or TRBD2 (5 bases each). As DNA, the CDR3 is TGCGCCCTACCCGACCCTGACGGGGCTATACGGGAGCAGTACTTC. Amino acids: CALPDPDGAIREQYF.